The clone carrying this T cell receptor beta chain appeared a few times. Its antigen remains unidentified. The data derive from a study of T-cell memory formation after mild COVID-19. General observations from the study: Pre-infection memory showed some responding clones, and this suggested that cross-reactive memory joined. Those CD4+ clones that contracted were mainly in CM and EM (CD8+ ones in EMRA).

One entry per CDR3 protein results from TCRdb running MiXCR on the 5' RACE reads. Of under 400,000 distinct CDR3 sequences listed, 28% were seen once; the top ten hold 13%. This CDR3 is 19 amino acids long. V shed 6 bases and J 7 bases; nucleotides not matched to a gene: 15. Sequencing was performed on PBMCs or a T cell subset sorted from them (not recorded which). The V gene is TRBV12-3 or TRBV12-4, the J gene TRBJ2-1; TRBD2 matches 16 bases. This TCR was sampled from an adult woman who had mild COVID-19 (a few samples of this study predate the infection). Cell type and time point are not known. This CDR3 reads CASRGAGLAGGPPRNEQFF. CDR3 sequence (DNA): TGTGCCAGCAGGGGAGCGGGACTAGCGGGAGGGCCCCCGAGGAATGAGCAGTTCTTC.